This TCR beta chain appears in the sequencing data of a study of blood T cells in healthy people across ages. This clonotype has just a few counts. Between the trimmed V and J ends, which lost 3 bases and 7 bases, there was a span of 7 bases. Per the germline V gene, CDR1 is SGDLS and CDR2 is YYNGEE. CDR3 size: 12 residues. Next came a second PCR, run for roughly 6 to 11 cycles, which used a sample-barcoded 5' primer along with a J-beta primer mix. TCRdb fed the 5' RACE reads into MiXCR, producing one record per CDR3 protein. The sample contains over 500,000 distinct CDR3 sequences, about a quarter of which appear only once. The sample also formed part of further work on T cells of mothers and their children. Turning to that study: Unrelated pairs and related pairs have their TCR recombination output shaped similarly by thymic selection.

The chain couples TRBV9 to TRBJ2-2; maybe TRBD2 (5 bases). This TCR derives from a boy younger than 10 in good health. The sequencing sample was made of blood. For the CDR3, the DNA is TGTGCCAGCAGCGAAAGCGGCGGGGAGCTGTTTTTT. This encodes CASSESGGELFF.